This T cell receptor beta chain was profiled in a study of blood T cell repertoires in COVID-19. Study in general: The United States, Italy and Spain supplied acute and convalescent COVID-19 samples. T cells, B-cell-depleted T cells, or PBMCs supplied cDNA or gDNA.

Germline CDR1 reads MDHEN; CDR2 reads SYDVKM. This CDR3 spans 18 amino acids. Germline trimming cut 7 bases from V and 2 bases from J; bases unmatched to any gene: 13. Repertoires were generated with immunoSEQ multiplex PCR, while TCRdb's copy carries only in-frame clones and drops some. The data show roughly 300,000 clones, with about 82% seen just once and about 1.6% held by the top ten. This chain links TRBV28 with TRBJ2-2, with TRBD2 identical over 10 bases. This sequence was found in a woman in her fifties or sixties with acute or convalescent COVID-19. Source material: peripheral blood. The CDR3: CASTGTSELLTNTGELFF. DNA for the CDR3: TGTGCCAGCACGGGGACTAGCGAGCTATTAACCAACACCGGGGAGCTGTTTTTT.